Below are 17 T cell receptor beta chains sequenced from a single sample in a study of CD8 T cells in ankylosing spondylitis. One entry per CDR3 protein results from TCRdb running MiXCR on the 5' RACE reads. This sample has roughly 150,000 distinct CDR3 sequences; 25% to 35% occur once, and the top ten carry about 6.3%. Material for sequencing was synovial fluid, either unsorted or a sorted T cell fraction (not recorded which). These receptors all come from a male donor with ankylosing spondylitis.

The chain is built from TRBV5-1 and TRBJ2-1; D remains unclear. The CDR3 length is 13 residues. In germline, CDR1 is SGHRS, CDR2 YFSETQ. The germline V and J ends were trimmed by 7 bases and 4 bases, with 12 bases remaining between them. Written as DNA, the CDR3 is TGCGCCAGCCGGGCCGGTACTTACAATGAGCAGTTCTTC. This gives the protein CASRAGTYNEQFF.

The rearrangement joins TRBV12-3 or TRBV12-4 to TRBJ2-3, with 11 bases aligning to TRBD2. J lost 5 bases, V lost 3 bases, and 4 bases had no gene match. CDR3 size: 15 residues. CDR3 amino acids: CASSFLAGGVDTQYF. CDR3 DNA: TGTGCCAGCAGTTTCCTAGCGGGGGGTGTAGATACGCAGTATTTT.

In this sample, this clonotype turned up many times. The V and J genes are TRBV7-2 and TRBJ2-3; TRBD2 aligns across 8 bases. V dropped 5 bases and J dropped 2; count of bases not matched to a gene: 3. CDR3 length: 14 residues. Per germline, CDR1 SGHTA and CDR2 FQGNSA. CDR3 nucleotide sequence: TGTGCCAGCAGCCCCGGACTAGCCACAGATACGCAGTATTTT. Protein: CASSPGLATDTQYF.

The chain couples TRBV5-1 to TRBJ2-1; the match to TRBD2 covers 11 bases. The CDR3 consists of 16 residues. Germline CDR1 and CDR2: SGHRS and YFSETQ. V lost 2 bases and J lost 5; bases outside the gene matches: 6. The CDR3 nucleotides read TGCGCCAGCAGCTTTACTAGCGGGAGCCCCAACAATGAGCAGTTCTTC. This gives the protein CASSFTSGSPNNEQFF.

The rearrangement joins TRBV30 to TRBJ1-3; D gene ambiguous. V was trimmed by 7 bases and J by 0 bases, leaving 10 bases between them. This CDR3 is 13 amino acids long. Germline V CDR1 and CDR2: GTSNPN, SVGIG (reference sequence). The CDR3 nucleotides are TGTGCCTCCCCGGTCGGCTCTGGAAACACCATATATTTT. Translating it yields CASPVGSGNTIYF.

This clonotype was picked up many times. The chain has TRBV6-1 and TRBJ2-6, with D possibly matching TRBD1 (5 bases). This CDR3 is built from 16 residues. From germline, CDR1 is MNHNS and CDR2 SASEGT. V was clipped by 11 bases and J by 0 bases, with 17 bases between them. The CDR3: CAARLGLFSGANVLTF. DNA of the CDR3: TGTGCCGCCCGACTGGGGCTATTCTCTGGGGCCAACGTCCTGACTTTC.

This chain joins TRBV11-2 and TRBJ2-2, with D uncertain. V was pared by 3 bases and J by 3 bases, with 2 bases between. The CDR3 is 12 residues long. CDR1 is SGHAT, CDR2 FQNNGV, per germline. CDR3 coding DNA: TGTGCCAGCAGCTTTCACACCGGGGAGCTGTTTTTT. It yields the protein CASSFHTGELFF.

Ten or more counts support this clonotype. The chain recombines TRBV7-9 with TRBJ2-7; TRBD2 aligns across 10 bases. CDR1 is SEHNR, CDR2 FQNEAQ, per germline (reference sequence). The J segment lost 4 bases and the V segment lost 7 bases, leaving 7 bases of the junction unmatched. This CDR3 spans 14 amino acids. The CDR3 region is CASNAAGGFYEQYF. CDR3 bases: TGTGCCAGCAACGCAGCGGGGGGGTTTTACGAGCAGTACTTC.

This clonotype was counted many times. V and J are TRBV6-2 or TRBV6-3 and TRBJ2-3; 7 bases align to TRBD2. This CDR3 region has 16 residues. The germline V gene encodes CDR1 MNHEY and CDR2 SVGEGT. J lost 5 bases, V lost 8 bases, and 16 bases had no gene match. The CDR3 nucleotides are TGTGCCAGCCGAAACCGGGGGGTGGGACCCGGAGATACGCAGTATTTT. Its translation: CASRNRGVGPGDTQYF.

This clonotype was seen more than once but under ten times. This sequence joins TRBV5-4 and TRBJ2-5; 9 bases map to TRBD1. From germline, CDR1 is SGHNT and CDR2 YYREEE (reference sequence). V was clipped by 2 bases and J by 1 base; unmatched bases: 6. This CDR3 is 16 amino acids long. The DNA of the CDR3 is TGTGCCAGCAGCTTTCCGGGACAGGGAGCCCAAGAGACCCAGTACTTC. It yields the protein CASSFPGQGAQETQYF.

This clonotype was observed at least ten times. The gene calls are TRBV30 and TRBJ2-2, with D possibly matching TRBD1 (6 bases). Trimming removed 2 bases from V and 5 bases from J, with 12 bases in between. CDR1 is GTSNPN, CDR2 SVGIG, per germline (reference sequence). The CDR3 is 14 amino acids. CDR3 sequence: CAWSPQGITGELFF. In nucleotides, the CDR3 is TGTGCCTGGAGTCCACAGGGAATTACCGGGGAGCTGTTTTTT.

This clonotype came up a few times. The rearrangement links TRBV20-1 to TRBJ2-3; possible D gene TRBD2, 6 bases. There are 15 residues in the CDR3. V was clipped by 0 bases and J by 2 bases, with 12 bases between them. The germline V gene encodes CDR1 DFQATT and CDR2 SNEGSKA (reference sequence). DNA for the CDR3: TGCAGTGCTAGAGATCCGCGGGGCCCCACAGATACGCAGTATTTT. Translating gives CSARDPRGPTDTQYF.

This clonotype was counted between two and nine times. The rearrangement uses TRBV29-1 and TRBJ2-1; D uncertain. With 5 bases removed from V and 1 base from J, the gap between germline ends came to 6 bases. In germline, CDR1 is SQVTM, CDR2 ANQGSEA. The CDR3 totals 12 residues. The CDR3 reads CSVKTSYNEQFF. The CDR3, as DNA: TGCAGCGTTAAAACGTCCTACAATGAGCAGTTCTTC.

This clonotype was seen a handful of times. The CDR3 region has the DNA TGCGCCAGCCATTTAACAGAGACTAATACGCAGTATTTT. Amino acids: CASHLTETNTQYF. The chain has TRBV5-1 and TRBJ2-3; a weak D match, TRBD2 (5 bases). V lost 7 bases and J lost 7, with 16 bases in between. The CDR3 covers 13 residues. From germline, CDR1 is SGHRS and CDR2 YFSETQ.

J is TRBJ1-1 and V is TRBV29-1; D unresolved. Germline V gene data show CDR1 as SQVTM and CDR2 as ANQGSEA. This CDR3 comprises 13 residues. Trimming left V 3 bases short and J 2 bases short, with 10 bases between. CDR3 residues: CSVERTANTEAFF. In DNA form, the CDR3 reads TGCAGCGTTGAGCGGACCGCTAACACTGAAGCTTTCTTT.

The chain is built from TRBV20-1 and TRBJ2-7; 12 nucleotides align to TRBD2. Germline CDR1 DFQATT, CDR2 SNEGSKA (reference sequence). The CDR3 loop spans 14 amino acids. V dropped 5 bases and J dropped 5; count of bases not matched to a gene: 7. The CDR3 loop reads CSAGILAGGDEQYF. The DNA for the CDR3 is TGCAGTGCTGGAATACTAGCGGGAGGAGACGAGCAGTACTTC.

This clonotype was found many times. The V call is TRBV6-1, the J call TRBJ2-5, with 14 bases fitting TRBD2. Unmatched junction bases numbered 10, after V lost 8 bases and J lost 5 bases. CDR3 length: 16 residues. CDR1 and CDR2 from the germline V gene are MNHNS and SASEGT. The CDR3 nucleotides read TGTGCCAGCGGGGGACTAGCGGGAGCCACCGGGGAGACCCAGTACTTC. Protein product: CASGGLAGATGETQYF.